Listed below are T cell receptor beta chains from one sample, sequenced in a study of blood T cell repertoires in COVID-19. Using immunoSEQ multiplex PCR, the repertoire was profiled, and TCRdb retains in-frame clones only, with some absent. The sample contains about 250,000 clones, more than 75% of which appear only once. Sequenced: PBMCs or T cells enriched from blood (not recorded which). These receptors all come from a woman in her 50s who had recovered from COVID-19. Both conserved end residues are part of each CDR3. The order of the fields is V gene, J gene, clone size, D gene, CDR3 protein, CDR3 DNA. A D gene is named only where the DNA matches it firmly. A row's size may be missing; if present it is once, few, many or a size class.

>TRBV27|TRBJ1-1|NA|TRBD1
CASSLSRGLLAFF
TGTGCCAGCAGTTTGTCCAGGGGGCTATTGGCTTTCTTT
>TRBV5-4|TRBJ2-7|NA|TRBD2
CASSSNSGIYEQYF
TGTGCCAGCAGTTCGAATAGCGGGATCTACGAGCAGTACTTC
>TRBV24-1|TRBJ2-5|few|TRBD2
CATSDFGREGPGETQYF
TGTGCCACCAGTGATTTTGGCCGGGAGGGCCCTGGAGAGACCCAGTACTTC
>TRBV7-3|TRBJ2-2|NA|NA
CASSLDGRGSGELFF
TGTGCCAGCAGCTTAGACGGGAGAGGGTCCGGGGAGCTGTTTTTT
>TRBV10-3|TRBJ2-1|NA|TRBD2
CAISKLTGLASYNEQFF
TGTGCCATCAGCAAGCTTACGGGACTAGCTTCCTACAATGAGCAGTTCTTC
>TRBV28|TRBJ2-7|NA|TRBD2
CASSLASGSKDYEQYF
TGTGCCAGCAGTTTGGCTAGCGGGAGCAAGGACTACGAGCAGTACTTC
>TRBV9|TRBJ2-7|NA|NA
CASSRRGSPGEQYF
TGTGCCAGCAGTAGGAGGGGCTCCCCCGGCGAGCAGTACTTC
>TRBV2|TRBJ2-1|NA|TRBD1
CASRLPGQGSSYNEQFF
TGTGCCAGCAGATTACCGGGACAGGGTAGCTCCTACAATGAGCAGTTCTTC
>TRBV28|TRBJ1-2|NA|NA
CASSFQGYGYTF
TGTGCCAGCAGTTTCCAGGGCTATGGCTACACCTTC
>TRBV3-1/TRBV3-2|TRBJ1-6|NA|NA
CASSQLGDNSPLHF
TGTGCCAGCAGCCAATTAGGGGATAATTCACCCCTCCACTTT
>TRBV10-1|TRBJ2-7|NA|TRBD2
CASSESLAGGSEQYF
TGCGCCAGCAGTGAGTCGCTAGCGGGAGGCAGCGAGCAGTACTTC
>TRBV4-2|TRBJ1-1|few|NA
CASSQESDTEAFF
TGTGCCAGCAGCCAAGAATCCGACACTGAAGCTTTCTTT
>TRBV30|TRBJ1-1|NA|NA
CAWSVRTGGSMNTEAFF
TGTGCCTGGAGTGTCCGGACGGGAGGAAGCATGAACACTGAAGCTTTCTTT
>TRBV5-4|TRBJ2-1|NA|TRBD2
CASSAGTSGNNEQFF
TGTGCCAGCAGCGCCGGGACTAGCGGAAACAATGAGCAGTTCTTC
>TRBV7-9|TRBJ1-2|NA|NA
CASSIREAVNYGYTF
TGTGCCAGCAGCATACGGGAGGCCGTTAACTATGGCTACACCTTC
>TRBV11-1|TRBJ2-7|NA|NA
CASSSGYEQYF
TGTGCCAGCAGCTCAGGATACGAGCAGTACTTC
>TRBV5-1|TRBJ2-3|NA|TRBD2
CASSFGELAGRDTQYF
TGCGCCAGCAGCTTTGGGGAGCTAGCGGGAAGGGATACGCAGTATTTT
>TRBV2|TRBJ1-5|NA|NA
CASSESRTVNQPQHF
TGTGCCAGCAGTGAATCACGGACAGTAAATCAGCCCCAGCATTTT
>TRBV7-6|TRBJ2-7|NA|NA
CASSRQTDYEQYF
TGTGCCAGCAGCCGACAGACGGACTACGAGCAGTACTTC
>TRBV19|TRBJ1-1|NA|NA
CASSIGGAGGTEAFF
TGTGCCAGTAGTATCGGAGGGGCGGGGGGCACTGAAGCTTTCTTT
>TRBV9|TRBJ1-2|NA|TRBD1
CASSVEGRGHGYTF
TGTGCCAGCAGCGTAGAGGGCAGGGGGCATGGCTACACCTTC
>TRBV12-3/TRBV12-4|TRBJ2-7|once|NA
CASSLLVKEQYF
TGTGCCAGCAGTTTACTAGTCAAAGAGCAGTACTTC